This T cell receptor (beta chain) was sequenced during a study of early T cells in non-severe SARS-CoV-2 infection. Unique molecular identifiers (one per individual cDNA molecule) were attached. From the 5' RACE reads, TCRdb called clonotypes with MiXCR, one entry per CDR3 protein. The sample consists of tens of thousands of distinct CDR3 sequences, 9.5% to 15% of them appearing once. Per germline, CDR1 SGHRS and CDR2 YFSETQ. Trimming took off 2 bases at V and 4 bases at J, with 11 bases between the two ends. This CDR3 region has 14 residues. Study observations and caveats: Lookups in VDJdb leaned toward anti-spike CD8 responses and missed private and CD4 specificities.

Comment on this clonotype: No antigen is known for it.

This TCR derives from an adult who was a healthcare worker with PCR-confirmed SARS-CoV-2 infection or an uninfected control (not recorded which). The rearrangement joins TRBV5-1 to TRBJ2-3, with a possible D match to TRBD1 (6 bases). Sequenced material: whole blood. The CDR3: CASSLTGSPDTQYF. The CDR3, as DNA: TGCGCCAGCAGCTTAACAGGGTCTCCAGATACGCAGTATTTT.